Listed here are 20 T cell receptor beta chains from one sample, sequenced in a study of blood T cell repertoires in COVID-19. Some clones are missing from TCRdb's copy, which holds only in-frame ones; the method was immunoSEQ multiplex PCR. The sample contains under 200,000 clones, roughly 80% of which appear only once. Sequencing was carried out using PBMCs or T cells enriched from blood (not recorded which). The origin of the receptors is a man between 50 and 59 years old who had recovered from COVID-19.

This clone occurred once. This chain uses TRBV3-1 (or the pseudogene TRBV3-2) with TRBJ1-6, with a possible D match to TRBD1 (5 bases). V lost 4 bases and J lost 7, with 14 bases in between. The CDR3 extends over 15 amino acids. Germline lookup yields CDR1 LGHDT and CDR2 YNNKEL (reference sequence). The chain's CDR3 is CASSRLRVGNSPLHF. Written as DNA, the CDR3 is TGTGCCAGCAGCCGCCTCAGGGTAGGGAATTCACCCCTCCACTTT.

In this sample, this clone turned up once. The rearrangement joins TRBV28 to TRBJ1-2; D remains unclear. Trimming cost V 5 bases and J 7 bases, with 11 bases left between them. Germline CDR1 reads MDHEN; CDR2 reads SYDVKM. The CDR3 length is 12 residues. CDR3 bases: TGTGCCAGCAGTCTAAAAAATGCTGGCTACACCTTC. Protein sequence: CASSLKNAGYTF.

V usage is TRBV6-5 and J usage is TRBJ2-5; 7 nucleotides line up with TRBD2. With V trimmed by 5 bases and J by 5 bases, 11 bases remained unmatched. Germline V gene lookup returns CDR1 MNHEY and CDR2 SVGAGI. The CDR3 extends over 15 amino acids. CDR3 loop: CASSISAGVVETQYF. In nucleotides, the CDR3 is TGTGCCAGCAGTATATCCGCGGGGGTCGTTGAGACCCAGTACTTC.

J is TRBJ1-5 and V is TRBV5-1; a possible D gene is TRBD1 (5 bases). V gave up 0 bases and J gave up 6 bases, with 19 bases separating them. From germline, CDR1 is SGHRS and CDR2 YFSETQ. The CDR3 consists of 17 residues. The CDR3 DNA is TGCGCCAGCAGCTTGGGAGCGGGTGGCGGGGCAGCTCAGCCCCAGCATTTT. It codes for CASSLGAGGGAAQPQHF.

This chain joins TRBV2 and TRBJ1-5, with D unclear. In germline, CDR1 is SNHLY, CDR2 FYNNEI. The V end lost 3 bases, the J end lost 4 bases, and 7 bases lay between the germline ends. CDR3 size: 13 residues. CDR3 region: CASSDFVNQPQHF. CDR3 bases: TGTGCCAGCAGTGATTTTGTAAATCAGCCCCAGCATTTT.

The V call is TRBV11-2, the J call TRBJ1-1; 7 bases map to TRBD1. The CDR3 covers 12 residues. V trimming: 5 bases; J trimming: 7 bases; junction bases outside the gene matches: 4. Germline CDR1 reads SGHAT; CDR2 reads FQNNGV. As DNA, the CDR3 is TGTGCCAGCAGCAGACAGGGTATTGAAGCTTTCTTT. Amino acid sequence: CASSRQGIEAFF.

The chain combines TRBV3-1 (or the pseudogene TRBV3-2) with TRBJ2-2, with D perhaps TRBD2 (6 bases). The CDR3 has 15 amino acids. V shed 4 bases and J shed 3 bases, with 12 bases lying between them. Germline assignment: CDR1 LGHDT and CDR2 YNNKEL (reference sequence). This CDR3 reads CASSRVTSDTGELFF. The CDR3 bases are TGTGCCAGCAGCCGAGTGACTAGTGACACCGGGGAGCTGTTTTTT.

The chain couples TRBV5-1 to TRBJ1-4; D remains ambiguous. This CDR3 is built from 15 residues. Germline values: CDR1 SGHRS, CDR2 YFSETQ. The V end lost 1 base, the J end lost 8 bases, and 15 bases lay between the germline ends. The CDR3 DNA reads TGCGCCAGCAGCTTGCTGTTTGCCGGTGAGGAAAAACTGTTTTTT. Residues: CASSLLFAGEEKLFF.

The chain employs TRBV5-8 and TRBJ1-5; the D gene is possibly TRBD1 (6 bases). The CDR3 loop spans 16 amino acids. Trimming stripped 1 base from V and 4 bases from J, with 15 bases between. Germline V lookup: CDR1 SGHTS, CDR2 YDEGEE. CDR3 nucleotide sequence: TGTGCCAGCAGCTTGACAGGGCTCTTACTAAATCAGCCCCAGCATTTT. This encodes CASSLTGLLLNQPQHF.

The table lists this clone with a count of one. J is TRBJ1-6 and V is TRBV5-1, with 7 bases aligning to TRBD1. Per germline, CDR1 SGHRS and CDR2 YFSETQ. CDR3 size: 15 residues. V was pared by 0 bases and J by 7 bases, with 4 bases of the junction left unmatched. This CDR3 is CASSLGDSSNSPLHF. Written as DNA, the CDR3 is TGCGCCAGCAGCTTGGGGGACAGTTCCAATTCACCCCTCCACTTT.

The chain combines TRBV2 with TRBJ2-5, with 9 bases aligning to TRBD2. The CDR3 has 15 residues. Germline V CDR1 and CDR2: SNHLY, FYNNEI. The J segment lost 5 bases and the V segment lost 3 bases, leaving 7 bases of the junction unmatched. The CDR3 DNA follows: TGTGCCAGCAGTGATCAAGCGGGGGGTTGGGAGACCCAGTACTTC. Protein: CASSDQAGGWETQYF.

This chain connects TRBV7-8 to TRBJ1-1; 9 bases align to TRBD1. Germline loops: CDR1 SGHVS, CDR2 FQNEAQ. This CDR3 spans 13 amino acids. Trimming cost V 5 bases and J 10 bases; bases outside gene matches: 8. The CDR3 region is CASSGVTGGRAFF. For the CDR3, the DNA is TGTGCCAGCAGCGGAGTAACAGGGGGCAGAGCTTTCTTT.

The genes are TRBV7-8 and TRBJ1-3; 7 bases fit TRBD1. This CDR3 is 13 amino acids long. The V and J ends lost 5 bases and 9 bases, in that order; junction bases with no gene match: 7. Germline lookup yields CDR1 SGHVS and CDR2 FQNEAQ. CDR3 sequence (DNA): TGTGCCAGCAGCACAGACAGGGCCGGCACCATATATTTT. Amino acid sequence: CASSTDRAGTIYF.

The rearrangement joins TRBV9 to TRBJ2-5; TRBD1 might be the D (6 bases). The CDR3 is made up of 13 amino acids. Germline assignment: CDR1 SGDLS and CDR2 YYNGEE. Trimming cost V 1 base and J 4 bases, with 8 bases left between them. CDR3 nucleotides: TGTGCCAGCAGCGTACAAGGGGGAGAGACCCAGTACTTC. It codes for CASSVQGGETQYF. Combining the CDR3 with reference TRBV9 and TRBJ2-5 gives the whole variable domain DSGVTQTPKHLITATGQRVTLRCSPRSGDLSVYWYQQSLDQGLQFLIQYYNGEERAKGNILERFSAQQFPDLHSELNLSSLELGDSALYFCASSVQGGETQYFGPGTRLLVL.

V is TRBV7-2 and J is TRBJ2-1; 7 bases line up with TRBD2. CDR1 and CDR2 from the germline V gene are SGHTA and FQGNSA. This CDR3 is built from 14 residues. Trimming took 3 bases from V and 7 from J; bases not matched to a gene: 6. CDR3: CASSFPGGKNEQFF. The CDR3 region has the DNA TGTGCCAGCAGCTTTCCCGGGGGGAAAAATGAGCAGTTCTTC.

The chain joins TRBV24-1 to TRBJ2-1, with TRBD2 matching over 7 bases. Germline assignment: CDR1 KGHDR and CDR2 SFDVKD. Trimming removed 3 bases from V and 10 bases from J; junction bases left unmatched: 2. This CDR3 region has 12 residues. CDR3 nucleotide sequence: TGTGCCACCAGTGATGGACTAGAGGAGCAGTTCTTC. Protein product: CATSDGLEEQFF.

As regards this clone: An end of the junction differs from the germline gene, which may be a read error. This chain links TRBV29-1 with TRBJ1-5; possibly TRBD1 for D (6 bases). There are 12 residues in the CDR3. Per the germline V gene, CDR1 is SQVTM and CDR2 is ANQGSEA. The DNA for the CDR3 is TGCAGCGTTGAAAAGGCGGAGGGGGGGCTAACATTT. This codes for CSVEKAEGGLTF.

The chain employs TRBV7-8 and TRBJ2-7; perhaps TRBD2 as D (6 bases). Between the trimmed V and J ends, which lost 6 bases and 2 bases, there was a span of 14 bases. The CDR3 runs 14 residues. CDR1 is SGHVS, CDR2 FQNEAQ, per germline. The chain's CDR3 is CASRPGLRTYEQYF. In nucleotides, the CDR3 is TGTGCCAGCAGACCGGGACTGAGGACCTACGAGCAGTACTTC.

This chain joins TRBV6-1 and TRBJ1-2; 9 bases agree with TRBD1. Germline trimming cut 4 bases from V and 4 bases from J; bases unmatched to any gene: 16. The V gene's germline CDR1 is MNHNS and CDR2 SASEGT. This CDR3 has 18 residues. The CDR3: CASSARGDRALFGYGYTF. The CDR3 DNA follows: TGTGCCAGCAGTGCTCGAGGGGACAGGGCCCTTTTCGGCTATGGCTACACCTTC.

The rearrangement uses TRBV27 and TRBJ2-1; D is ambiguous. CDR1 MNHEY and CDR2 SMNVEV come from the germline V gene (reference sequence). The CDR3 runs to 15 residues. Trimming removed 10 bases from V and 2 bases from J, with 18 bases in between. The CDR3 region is CATSPGPNTYNEQFF. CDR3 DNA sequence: TGTGCCACTAGTCCCGGCCCGAATACCTACAATGAGCAGTTCTTC.